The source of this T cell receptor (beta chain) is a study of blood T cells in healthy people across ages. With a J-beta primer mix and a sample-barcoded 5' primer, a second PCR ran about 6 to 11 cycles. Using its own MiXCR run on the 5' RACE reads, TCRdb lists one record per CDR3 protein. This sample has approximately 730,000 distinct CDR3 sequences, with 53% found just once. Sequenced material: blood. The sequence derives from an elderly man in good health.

The CDR3 spells CASSSKSSGANVLTF. CDR3 coding DNA: TGTGCCAGCAGCTCCAAGTCCTCTGGGGCCAACGTCCTGACTTTC. The V call is TRBV7-2, the J call TRBJ2-6; D remains ambiguous. In germline, CDR1 is SGHTA, CDR2 FQGNSA. This CDR3 has 15 amino acids. V lost 4 bases and J lost 0, with 7 bases in between.